The text below deals with one T cell receptor (beta chain). This entry belongs to a study of cytomegalovirus exposure and HLA in healthy donors. The validation cohort, a group of 120 subjects, included the donors and was separate from the roughly 600-subject first cohort. Data came from immunoSEQ multiplex PCR; TCRdb stores just in-frame clones and leaves some out. The sample contains some 130,000 clones, 85% to 90% of which appear only once. The TCR was taken from a man aged 18 to 29 in good health and CMV-seronegative. The sample consisted of PBMCs.

This CDR3 is CASSLEGGAGLEAFF. The CDR3 nucleotides are TGTGCCAGCAGCTTGGAAGGGGGCGCTGGGTTGGAAGCTTTCTTT. This chain joins TRBV11-2 and TRBJ1-1, with 7 positions matching TRBD1. The germline CDR1 and CDR2 sequences are SGHAT and FQNNGV. The junction had 12 bases not matched to a gene; V was cut back by 3 bases and J by 8 bases. This CDR3 has 15 residues.